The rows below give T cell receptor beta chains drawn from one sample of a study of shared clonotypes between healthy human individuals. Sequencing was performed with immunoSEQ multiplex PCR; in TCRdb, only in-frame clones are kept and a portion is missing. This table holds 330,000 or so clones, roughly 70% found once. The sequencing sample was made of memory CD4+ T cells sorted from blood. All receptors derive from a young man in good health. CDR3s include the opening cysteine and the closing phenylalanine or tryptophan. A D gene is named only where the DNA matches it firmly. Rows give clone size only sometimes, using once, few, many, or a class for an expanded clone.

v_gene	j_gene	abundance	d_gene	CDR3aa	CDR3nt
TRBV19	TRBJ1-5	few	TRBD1	CASSIGQGLGNQPQHF	TGTGCCAGTAGTATTGGACAGGGGCTGGGCAATCAGCCCCAGCATTTT
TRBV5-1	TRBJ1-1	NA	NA	CASSRGPNTEAFF	TGCGCCAGCAGCCGGGGACCGAACACTGAAGCTTTCTTT
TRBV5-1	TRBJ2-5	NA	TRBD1	CASSFRGQGPQETQYF	TGCGCCAGCAGCTTCCGGGGACAGGGCCCCCAAGAGACCCAGTACTTC
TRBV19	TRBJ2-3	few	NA	CASTVSGTDTQYF	TGTGCCAGTACGGTGTCGGGCACAGATACGCAGTATTTT
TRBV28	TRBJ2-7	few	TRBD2	CASSFLAGESEQYF	TGTGCCAGCAGTTTTCTAGCGGGAGAAAGCGAGCAGTACTTC
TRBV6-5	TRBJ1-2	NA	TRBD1	CASSYAQGAGGRGYTF	TGTGCCAGCAGTTACGCCCAGGGGGCTGGGGGTCGTGGCTACACCTTC
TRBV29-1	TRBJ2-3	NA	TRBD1	CSVERGLITDTQYF	TGCAGCGTTGAGAGGGGGCTAATCACAGATACGCAGTATTTT
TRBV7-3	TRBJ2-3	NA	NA	CASSFTPSSTDTQYF	TGTGCCAGCAGCTTTACACCGTCAAGCACAGATACGCAGTATTTT
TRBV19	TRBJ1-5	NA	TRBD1	CASSIRWTGGQPQHF	TGTGCCAGTAGTATACGCTGGACAGGGGGTCAGCCCCAGCATTTT
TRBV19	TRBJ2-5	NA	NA	CASRIGGSEETQYF	TGTGCCAGTAGGATAGGCGGTTCGGAAGAGACCCAGTACTTC
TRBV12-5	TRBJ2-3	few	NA	CASGLGSSTDTQYF	TGTGCTAGTGGTTTGGGGTCTAGCACAGATACGCAGTATTTT
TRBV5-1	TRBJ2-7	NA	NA	CASSLEGAFEQYF	TGCGCCAGCAGCTTGGAGGGAGCGTTCGAGCAGTACTTC
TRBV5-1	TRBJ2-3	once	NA	CASSLLAGADTQYF	TGCGCCAGCAGCTTGTTGGCAGGGGCAGATACGCAGTATTTT
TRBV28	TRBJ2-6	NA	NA	CASSLTQSRANVLTF	TGTGCCAGCAGCTTGACACAAAGTCGGGCCAACGTCCTGACTTTC
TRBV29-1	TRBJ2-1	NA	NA	CSVEPVGAPQRYLYNEQFF	TGCAGCGTTGAACCGGTGGGGGCACCGCAGCGGTACCTCTACAATGAGCAGTTCTTC
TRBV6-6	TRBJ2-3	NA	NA	CASYLGHTSTDTQYF	TGTGCCAGCTACCTGGGACACACCAGCACAGATACGCAGTATTTT